This T cell receptor beta chain was found in a study of identical twins (dated by TCRdb to 2016 to 2017). Broadly, across the study: The study deep-sequenced TCR alpha and beta repertoires from monozygotic twins, unrelated adults of various ages and cord blood to test whether fetal clonotypes persist. Replicate twin experiments were performed at different times using different library preparation protocols to rule out contamination. The paper's findings and limits, for the study overall: Compared with coincidental sharing between unrelated individuals, out-of-frame TCR alpha sequences shared between twins had an excess of sequences with low generation probability. Abundant cord blood beta clonotypes had fewer insertions, young adult naive repertoires showed a similar but weaker trend, and memory repertoires showed no such trend. Because the same donors could not be followed over many years, conclusions were based on cross-sectional statistical analysis. Zero-insertion analyses could be partly confounded by invariant T cells such as MAIT and iNKT, though diverse VJ usage argued against such confounding for most clonotypes. Recombination models systematically underestimated out-of-frame TCR alpha sharing in monozygotic twins but agreed with sharing between unrelated individuals. The excess sharing between twins in beta out-of-frame sequences was weaker because fewer shared sequences reduced the signal-to-noise ratio.

Library method: 5' RACE. The instrument was an Illumina HiSeq 2000. Template switching introduced a universal primer binding site; the final cDNA contained a unique molecular identifier, enabling accurate counting of TCR cDNA molecules. Specific primers in the conserved constant-segment region were used to synthesize first-strand cDNA for TCR alpha and beta chains. Each cDNA library was double barcoded, with a SMART-Mk sample barcode plus Illumina barcodes, to control for contamination. TruSeq adapter sequences and Illumina sample barcodes were added in two successive PCR steps. TCR alpha and beta cDNA libraries were sequenced on the Illumina HiSeq platform with custom primers. Processing in the source paper ran as follows. Raw reads were processed with MiGEC to extract unique molecular identifiers, and MiXCR was used to determine CDR3 positions. For each individual, recombination models were inferred using an EM algorithm with the repgenHMM and IGoR tools. Shared clonotype analysis was performed with the tcR package in R, normalizing sharing by the product of cloneset sizes. To study raw recombination without the effects of thymic and clonal selection, out-of-frame nonproductive sequences were analyzed. TCRdb trimmed public reads at Q25 via fastp, called clones via MiXCR and kept in-frame beta chains. Merged by CDR3 protein, the rows form single entries marked with the most common genes and DNA. These V and J calls originate from TCRdb's pipeline instead of the authors' own analysis. The table for this sample lists under 900,000 distinct CDR3 sequences; around a sixth of them were counted only once. The ten largest clones add up to around 12% of the sample.

Based on the germline V gene (reference sequence), the CDR1 and CDR2 sequences are SEHNR and FQNEAQ. The V end loses 5 bases and the J end loses 3 bases, and a stretch of 10 bases separates them. From its cysteine to its phenylalanine, the CDR3 spans 13 amino acids. Just CDR3 DNA is preserved here, 39 bases in frame from base 1. All donors were healthy Caucasians. The twin cohort comprised three pairs of female monozygotic twins, all aged roughly 18 to 29 years. Peripheral blood mononuclear cells were the source from which RNA for the TCR libraries was isolated. This clonotype occurred a few times. Its antigen is not yet known. Base qualities are missing; no much larger clone stands one base away. These same data were also listed under a study on T cells expressing NK-cell markers. The second study's authors report: TCR beta-chain repertoires were profiled in sorted CD3+CD56+NKG2C+, CD3+CD56+NKG2C- and CD3+CD56-NKG2C+ T-cell subsets from roughly eight donors. Among the eight sequenced donors, seven were HCMV-seropositive and one was HCMV-seronegative. To restrict sorting to alphabetaTCR-expressing T cells, an anti-gammadeltaTCR antibody was added in several experiments. In five to seven donors, the dominant CD3+CD56+NKG2C+ clonotypes were found to rank among the top 10 CD8+ clonotypes and to make up about 1.0-7.5% of CD8+ T cells. Those dominant clonotypes were again the most abundant among CD3+CD56-NKG2C+ cells in a handful of donors, at roughly 25-60.1%. Whether the expanded NKG2C-expressing T cell clones were specific for HCMV antigens remained unclear. The study sequenced eight donors, all healthy volunteers chosen at random: three men and five women. HCMV-specific IgG was detected in serum with a commercial ELISA kit to determine HCMV serostatus. Bulk peripheral blood T-cell repertoires were additionally sequenced from unsorted PBMC for roughly six donors. MIGEC handled demultiplexing of the reads and grouping by UMI, while MiTCR was used to assemble and quantify clonotypes. Only TCR cDNA sequences supported by at least two reads were kept to exclude erroneous sequences. The tcR package was used for downstream repertoire analysis, with clonotypes matched between fractions based on CDR3 nucleotide sequence plus V segment. VDJmatch was used to annotate antigen specificity against VDJdb, with one amino acid substitution allowed in CDR3.

Recombination joined TRBV7-9 with TRBJ2-5; the D gene could be TRBD1 or TRBD2, each one agreeing over 5 bases. The TCR comes from a woman under 30 in good health. Sample: PBMCs. The CDR3 reads as follows: CASSPGTKETQYF. The nucleotides read TGTGCCAGCAGCCCAGGGACCAAAGAGACCCAGTACTTC.